This is a list of T cell receptor beta chains from one sample in a study of spatial heterogeneity in lung cancer. TCRdb re-called the 5' RACE reads through MiXCR, storing one row per CDR3 protein. The table has approximately 10,000 distinct CDR3 sequences, less than 15% seen once. Sequenced here: lung tumor tissue, sampled at surgery. The receptors were gathered from a male donor with early-stage non-small cell lung cancer. Each CDR3 is given with its conserved first and last residue.

TRBV5-1	CASSLGLADSYEQYF
TRBV10-2	CASSSAGARQETQYF
TRBV28	CASSFLAGTDTQYF
TRBV4-1	CASRRGLAGPSAKYF
TRBV7-2	CASSPVGFGLSGNTIYF
TRBV7-2	CASSPLVAAQETQYF
TRBV7-2	CASSLEGQGNYGYTF
TRBV20-1	CSASMGGSYNEQFF
TRBV27	CASSITGANYGYTF
TRBV5-6	CASSLTGTGVNEQFF
TRBV5-6	CASSLARRGQGEKLFF
TRBV7-8	CASSWIDTQYF
TRBV12-3/TRBV12-4	CASSLSGGEHFYNEQFF
TRBV7-6	CASSLDAGKPQHF
TRBV29-1	CSVEDEAGGFTEAFF
TRBV5-1	CASSFGTSGRAKEQFF
TRBV28	CASSRRQGAYNVLTF
TRBV7-8	CASSLAWDRAYGYTF
TRBV2	CASSESGGWNSPLHF
TRBV4-3	CASSQDAGLAGPYNEQFF
TRBV20-1	CSAGQGRSNQPQHF
TRBV12-3/TRBV12-4	CASSPSYSAEAFF
TRBV4-1	CASSQVDRGWEQYF
TRBV20-1	CSARGTGGRSYEQYF
TRBV20-1	CSARDPGLAKNIQYF
TRBV5-8	CASSLGGTGPSYEQYF
TRBV20-1	CSAGGTDTEAFF
TRBV11-2	CASSLLAGITDTQYF
TRBV6-1	CASRAGTENEKLFF
TRBV11-3	CASSLGGFNEQFF
TRBV14	CASSQGGMLAVSSQTQYF
TRBV7-9	CASSQTSGITPHNEQFF
TRBV11-2	CASGPGTPSSYNSPLHF
TRBV20-1	CSARAGTTEAFF
TRBV9	CASSVRGGTEAFF
TRBV7-8	CASSQDYAGVWNEQFF
TRBV7-2	CASSSQGGVTYNEQFF
TRBV20-1	CSARDLRGYNEQFF
TRBV28	CASSGTGNTIQYF
TRBV25-1	CASSALLVRAGERETQYF
TRBV7-2	CASSKWREPSYEQYF
TRBV28	CASRRFSDTQYF
TRBV12-3/TRBV12-4	CASSLEWGHPFSYNSPLHF
TRBV20-1	CSAKSQRTGFTDTQYF
TRBV28	CASRATGRSEQYF
TRBV4-2	CASSQTSGPATLYNEQFF